This T cell receptor (beta chain) was identified in a study of T cell responses to AZD1222 COVID-19 vaccine. Study-level points and caveats: None of the repertoires were sampled until the peak T cell response had passed. The sample set comprised mostly white British donors with more females, and clonal diversity was possibly underestimated.

Trimming cost V 6 bases and J 9 bases, with 14 bases left between them. The V gene's germline CDR1 is DFQATT and CDR2 SNEGSKA (reference sequence). CDR3 length: 11 residues. Assay: immunoSEQ multiplex PCR; the TCRdb copy retains only in-frame clones and omits some. Of some 130,000 clones in the sample, about 90% were seen once. About this clone: The antigen remains unidentified.

J is TRBJ1-1 and V is TRBV20-1, with a tentative D call TRBD1 (6 bases). Sample: peripheral blood, taken on day 0 of AZD1222 vaccination. The receptor was derived from an adult in good health. CDR3: CSAAGTMKAFF. The DNA of the CDR3 is TGCAGTGCGGCAGGGACAATGAAAGCTTTCTTT.